This T cell receptor beta chain was observed in a study of blood T cells in healthy people across ages. V lost 4 bases, J lost 3 bases, and 4 bases lay in between. The CDR3 is made up of 12 amino acids. Germline V gene data show CDR1 as SNHLY and CDR2 as FYNNEI. Next came a second PCR, run for about 6 to 11 cycles, which used a sample-barcoded 5' primer along with a J-beta primer mix. One entry per CDR3 protein results from TCRdb running MiXCR on the 5' RACE reads. The data contain 650,000 or so distinct CDR3 sequences, 52% of them singletons. The TCR originated in a woman aged 80 or older in good health. This chain connects TRBV2 to TRBJ2-1; no clear D gene. Sequencing was carried out using blood. CDR3: CASSVDYNEQFF. CDR3 DNA: TGTGCCAGCAGTGTTGACTACAATGAGCAGTTCTTC.